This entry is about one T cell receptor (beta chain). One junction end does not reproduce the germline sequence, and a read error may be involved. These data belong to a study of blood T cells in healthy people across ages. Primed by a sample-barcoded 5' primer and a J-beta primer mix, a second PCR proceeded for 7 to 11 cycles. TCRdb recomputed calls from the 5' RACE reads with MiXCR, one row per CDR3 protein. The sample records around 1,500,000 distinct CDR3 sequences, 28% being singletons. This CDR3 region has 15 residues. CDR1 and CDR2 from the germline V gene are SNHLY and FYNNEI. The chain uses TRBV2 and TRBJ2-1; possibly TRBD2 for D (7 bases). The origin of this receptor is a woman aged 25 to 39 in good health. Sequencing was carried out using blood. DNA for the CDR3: TGTACCAGCAGTGAAATTGCGGGGGCGGGCGATGAGCAGTTCTTC. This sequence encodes CTSSEIAGAGDEQFF.